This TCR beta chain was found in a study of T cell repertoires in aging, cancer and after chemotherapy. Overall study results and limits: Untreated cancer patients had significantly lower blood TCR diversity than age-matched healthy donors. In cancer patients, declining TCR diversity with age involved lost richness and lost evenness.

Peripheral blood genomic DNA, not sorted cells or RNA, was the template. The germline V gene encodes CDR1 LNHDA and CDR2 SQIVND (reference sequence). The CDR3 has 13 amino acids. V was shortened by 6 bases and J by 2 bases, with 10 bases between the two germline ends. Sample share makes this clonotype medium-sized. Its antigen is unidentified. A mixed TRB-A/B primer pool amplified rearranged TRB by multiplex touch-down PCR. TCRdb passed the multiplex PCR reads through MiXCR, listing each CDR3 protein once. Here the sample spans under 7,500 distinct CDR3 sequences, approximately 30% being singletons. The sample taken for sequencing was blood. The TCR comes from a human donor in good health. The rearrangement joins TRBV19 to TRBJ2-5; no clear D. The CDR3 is CASSNAVQETQYF. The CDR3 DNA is TGTGCCAGTAGCAACGCGGTACAAGAGACCCAGTACTTC. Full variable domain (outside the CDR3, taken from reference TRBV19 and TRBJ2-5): DGGITQSPKYLFRKEGQNVTLSCEQNLNHDAMYWYRQDPGQGLRLIYYSQIVNDFQKGDIAEGYSVSREKKESFPLTVTSAQKNPTAFYLCASSNAVQETQYFGPGTRLLVL.